This TCR beta chain was observed in a study of regulatory T cells in long-lasting Graves disease. Study summary: Patients with persistent Graves' disease had over 5 years of antithyroid drugs and persistent TSH receptor antibodies. General study points: Researchers examined only peripheral blood and not thyroid tissue.

The TCR beta library used iRepertoire HTBI primers with Arm-PCR amplification of CDR3. TCRdb analysed the multiplex PCR reads with MiXCR anew, one entry per CDR3 protein. The profile shows some 470,000 distinct CDR3 sequences, roughly 21% of them singletons. Many counts were recorded for this clonotype. Its target is unknown. Germline trimming cut 0 bases from V and 10 bases from J; bases unmatched to any gene: 6. CDR3 length: 14 amino acids. Germline CDR1 and CDR2: DFQATT and SNEGSKA (reference sequence). The time point: persistent/refractory GD, antithyroid drugs over 5 years with positive TRAb. RNA from PBMCs was the source of the TCR library.

The chain couples TRBV20-1 to TRBJ1-6; TRBD1 matches 7 bases. This TCR came from a female donor with Graves disease. The material was peripheral blood mononuclear cells (PBMCs), obtained when the disease was refractory, from a patient treated with antithyroid drugs. The CDR3 DNA follows: TGCAGTGCTAGAGATCTGACAGGGTGGTCACCCCTCCACTTT. It yields the protein CSARDLTGWSPLHF.